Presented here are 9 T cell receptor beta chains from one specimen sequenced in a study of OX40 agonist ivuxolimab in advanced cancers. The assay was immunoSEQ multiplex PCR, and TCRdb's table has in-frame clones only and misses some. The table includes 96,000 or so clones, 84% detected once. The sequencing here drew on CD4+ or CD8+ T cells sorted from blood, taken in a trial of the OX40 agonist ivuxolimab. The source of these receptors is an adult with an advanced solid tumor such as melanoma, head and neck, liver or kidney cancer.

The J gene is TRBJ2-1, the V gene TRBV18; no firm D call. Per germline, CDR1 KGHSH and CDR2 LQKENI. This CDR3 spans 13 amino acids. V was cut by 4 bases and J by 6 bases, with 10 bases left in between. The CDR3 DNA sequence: TGTGCCAGCTCACTCCCGGGCATCAATGAGCAGTTCTTC. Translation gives CASSLPGINEQFF.

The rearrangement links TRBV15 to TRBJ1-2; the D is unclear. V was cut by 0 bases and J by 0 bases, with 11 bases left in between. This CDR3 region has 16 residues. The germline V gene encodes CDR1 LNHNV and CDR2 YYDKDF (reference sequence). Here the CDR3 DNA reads TGTGCCACCAGCAGAGACCGGCAGAGCACTAACTATGGCTACACCTTC. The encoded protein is CATSRDRQSTNYGYTF.

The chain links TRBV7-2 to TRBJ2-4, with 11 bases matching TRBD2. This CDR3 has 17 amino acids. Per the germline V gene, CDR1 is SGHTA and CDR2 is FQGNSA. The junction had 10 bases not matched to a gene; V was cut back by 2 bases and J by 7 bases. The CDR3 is CASSLTIAGGISNIQYF. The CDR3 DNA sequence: TGTGCCAGCAGCTTAACTATAGCGGGAGGGATTTCGAACATTCAGTACTTC.

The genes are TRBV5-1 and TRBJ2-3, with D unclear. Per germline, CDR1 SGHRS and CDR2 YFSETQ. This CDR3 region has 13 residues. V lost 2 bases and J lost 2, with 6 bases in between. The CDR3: CASSFIVTDTQYF. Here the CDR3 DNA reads TGCGCCAGCAGCTTTATAGTCACAGATACGCAGTATTTT.

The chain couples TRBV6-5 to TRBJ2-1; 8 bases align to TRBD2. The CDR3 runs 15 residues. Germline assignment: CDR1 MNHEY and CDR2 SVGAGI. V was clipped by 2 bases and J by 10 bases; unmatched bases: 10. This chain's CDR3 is CASSYDGGASLEQFF. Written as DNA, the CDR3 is TGTGCCAGCAGTTACGACGGGGGGGCCTCATTGGAGCAGTTCTTC.

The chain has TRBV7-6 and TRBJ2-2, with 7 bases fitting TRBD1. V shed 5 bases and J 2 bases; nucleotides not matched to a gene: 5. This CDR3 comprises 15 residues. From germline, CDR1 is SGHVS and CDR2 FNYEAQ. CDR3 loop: CASSPGTANTGELFF. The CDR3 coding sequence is TGTGCCAGCAGCCCCGGGACAGCTAACACCGGGGAGCTGTTTTTT. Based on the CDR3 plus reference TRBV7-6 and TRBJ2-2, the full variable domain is GAGVSQSPRYKVTKRGQDVALRCDPISGHVSLYWYRQALGQGPEFLTYFNYEAQQDKSGLPNDRFSAERPEGSISTLTIQRTEQRDSAMYRCASSPGTANTGELFFGEGSRLTVL.

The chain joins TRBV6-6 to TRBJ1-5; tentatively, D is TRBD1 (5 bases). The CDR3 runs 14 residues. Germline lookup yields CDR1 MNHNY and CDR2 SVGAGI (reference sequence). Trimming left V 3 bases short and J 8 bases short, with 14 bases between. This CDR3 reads CASSYWGVPEPQHF. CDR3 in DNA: TGTGCCAGCAGTTATTGGGGCGTTCCCGAGCCCCAGCATTTT.

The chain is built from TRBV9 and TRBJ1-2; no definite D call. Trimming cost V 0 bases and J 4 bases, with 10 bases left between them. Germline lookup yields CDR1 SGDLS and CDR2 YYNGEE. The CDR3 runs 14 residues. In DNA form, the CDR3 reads TGTGCCAGCAGCGTAGGGGTGGGGATCTATGGCTACACCTTC. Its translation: CASSVGVGIYGYTF. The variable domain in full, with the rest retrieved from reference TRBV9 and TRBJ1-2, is DSGVTQTPKHLITATGQRVTLRCSPRSGDLSVYWYQQSLDQGLQFLIQYYNGEERAKGNILERFSAQQFPDLHSELNLSSLELGDSALYFCASSVGVGIYGYTFGSGTRLTVV.

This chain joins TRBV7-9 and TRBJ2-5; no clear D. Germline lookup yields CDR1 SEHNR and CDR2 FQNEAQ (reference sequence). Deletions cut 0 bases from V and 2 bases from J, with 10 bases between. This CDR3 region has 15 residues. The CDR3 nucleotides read TGTGCCAGCAGCTTAGCGGTAGGTCTTCAAGAGACCCAGTACTTC. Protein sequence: CASSLAVGLQETQYF.